This passage covers 10 T cell receptor beta chains from one sample sequenced in a study of spatial heterogeneity in lung cancer. Time point indicated: sample taken at primary tumor resection. MiXCR, run by TCRdb on the 5' RACE reads, gives a single entry per CDR3 protein. Here the sample spans 2,000 to 2,500 distinct CDR3 sequences, about 9% being singletons. The sequenced sample was normal lung tissue next to the tumor, obtained at surgery. The receptor source for this set is a female donor with early-stage non-small cell lung cancer.

V gene TRBV20-1 combines with J gene TRBJ2-3, with D unclear. The CDR3 has 14 residues. Trimming cost V 1 base and J 0 bases, with 8 bases left between them. Germline values: CDR1 DFQATT, CDR2 SNEGSKA (reference sequence). Here the CDR3 reads CSARGGRSTDTQYF. CDR3 in DNA: TGCAGTGCTAGAGGCGGCAGGAGCACAGATACGCAGTATTTT.

By its share, this clonotype is medium-sized. This chain's CDR3 is CSAPSVRGSPSDTQYF. In DNA form, the CDR3 reads TGCAGTGCTCCCTCTGTACGGGGGTCCCCTTCGGATACGCAGTATTTT. The rearrangement links TRBV20-1 to TRBJ2-3, with TRBD2 as a possible D gene (6 bases). Per germline, CDR1 DFQATT and CDR2 SNEGSKA (reference sequence). Trimming pared 5 bases from V and 6 bases from J, leaving 24 bases between. The CDR3 sequence is 16 residues long.

This clonotype is medium-sized in the sample. This chain connects TRBV27 to TRBJ2-3; 10 bases align to TRBD1. The CDR3 consists of 14 residues. V lost 6 bases and J lost 4; bases outside the gene matches: 4. Germline V gene data show CDR1 as MNHEY and CDR2 as SMNVEV (reference sequence). The CDR3 region has the DNA TGTGCCAGCAGGGGGACAGGGGACGCAGATACGCAGTATTTT. Protein: CASRGTGDADTQYF.

Within the sample, this clonotype is medium-sized. The chain employs TRBV13 and TRBJ2-6, with D tentatively TRBD1 (6 bases). V lost 5 bases to trimming and J lost 1 base, with 9 bases between them. Germline V gene lookup returns CDR1 PRHDT and CDR2 FYEKMQ (reference sequence). CDR3 size: 15 residues. DNA for the CDR3: TGTGCCAGCAGCCAACAGGGTTCTGGGGCCAACGTCCTGACTTTC. Its translation: CASSQQGSGANVLTF.

The chain joins TRBV2 to TRBJ2-2; D possibly corresponds to TRBD1 (6 bases). The V end was cut by 4 bases, the J end by 9 bases, with 18 bases between. CDR3 length: 15 amino acids. Germline V CDR1 and CDR2: SNHLY, FYNNEI. In nucleotides, the CDR3 is TGTGCCAGCAGTGTCCGGGACATAGAACAGAGGGAGCTGTTTTTT. Encoded protein: CASSVRDIEQRELFF.

This clonotype was counted once. The junction and the germline gene differ at one end; a read error may be behind it. The chain joins TRBV7-9 to TRBJ1-1; D call uncertain. Per germline, CDR1 SEHNR and CDR2 FQNEAQ (reference sequence). The CDR3 covers 11 residues. The CDR3 nucleotides are TGTGCCAGCAGCATTAACATTGAAGCTTTCTTT. Its translation: CASSINIEAFF.

This clonotype is deemed medium-sized. This chain joins TRBV28 and TRBJ1-1; no reliable D call. The germline gives CDR1 MDHEN, CDR2 SYDVKM. V shed 4 bases and J shed 4 bases, with 16 bases lying between them. CDR3 length: 15 residues. The DNA of the CDR3 is TGTGCCAGCAGTTCCCCTTCCAATCCTGCCACTGAAGCTTTCTTT. It is translated as CASSSPSNPATEAFF.

The chain links TRBV6-2 or TRBV6-3 to TRBJ2-6; 10 bases are a match to TRBD1. Unmatched junction bases numbered 9, after V lost 6 bases and J lost 1 base. Germline-derived CDR1 and CDR2 are MNHEY and SVGEGT. This CDR3 has 18 residues. The CDR3 DNA follows: TGTGCCAGCAGATTCCTGACAGGGGGCGTTTCTGGGGCCAACGTCCTGACTTTC. Amino acid sequence: CASRFLTGGVSGANVLTF.

This clonotype is medium-sized. V is TRBV5-5 and J is TRBJ2-5; tentative D call: TRBD1 (5 bases). Germline V gene data show CDR1 as SGHKS and CDR2 as YYEKEE (reference sequence). The CDR3 length is 13 residues. Trimming removed 2 bases from V and 3 bases from J, with 8 bases in between. The CDR3 DNA reads TGTGCCAGCAGCTTTCCAGGGAAAGAGACCCAGTACTTC. It yields the protein CASSFPGKETQYF.

Judged by abundance, this clonotype is large (0.1 to 1%). The chain is built from TRBV7-2 and TRBJ1-3, with 7 positions matching TRBD1. The germline V gene encodes CDR1 SGHTA and CDR2 FQGNSA. The CDR3 length is 18 residues. Trimming removed 8 bases from V and 0 bases from J; junction bases left unmatched: 16. The CDR3 loop reads CASGFAPGQTLSGNTIYF. The CDR3 DNA reads as TGTGCCAGCGGATTCGCCCCGGGACAGACCCTCTCTGGAAACACCATATATTTT. The full variable domain, in which reference TRBV7-2 and TRBJ1-3 provide the parts outside the CDR3, is GAGVSQSPSNKVTEKGKDVELRCDPISGHTALYWYRQSLGQGLEFLIYFQGNSAPDKSGLPSDRFSAERTGGSVSTLTIQRTQQEDSAVYLCASGFAPGQTLSGNTIYFGEGSWLTVV.